These 25 T cell receptor beta chains were sequenced from one sample in a study of blood T cell repertoires in COVID-19. The protocol was immunoSEQ multiplex PCR, while the TCRdb copy is restricted to in-frame clones and leaves out a portion. In the table there are 150,000 to 170,000 clones, around four fifths of which are singletons. The material sequenced was peripheral blood. Every receptor here comes from a woman of 80 years or more with acute or convalescent COVID-19.

The J gene is TRBJ2-1, the V gene TRBV7-2, with TRBD2 matching 9 bases. With 5 bases clipped from V and 10 bases from J, the junction kept 12 bases outside the gene matches. The CDR3 contains 15 residues. Germline assignment: CDR1 SGHTA and CDR2 FQGNSA. The CDR3 loop reads CASSISGGQGYEQFF. CDR3 nucleotides: TGTGCCAGCAGCATTAGCGGGGGCCAGGGGTACGAGCAGTTCTTC.

The chain recombines TRBV19 with TRBJ2-7, with 12 bases fitting TRBD1. CDR3 length: 15 amino acids. V gave up 5 bases and J gave up 5 bases; unmatched junction bases: 7. Germline assignment: CDR1 LNHDA and CDR2 SQIVND (reference sequence). CDR3 protein: CASSDRDRGLHEQYF. In DNA, the CDR3 is TGTGCCAGTAGTGACCGGGACAGGGGGCTTCACGAGCAGTACTTC.

The chain carries TRBV5-4 and TRBJ1-3, with D possibly TRBD1 on 6 matching bases. Germline CDR1 and CDR2: SGHNT and YYREEE (reference sequence). There are 15 residues in the CDR3. The ends were cut back, 4 bases at V and 4 bases at J, with 15 bases in the middle. In DNA form, the CDR3 reads TGTGCCAGCAGCAATGGGGAGCAGGGGGGAAACACCATATATTTT. Translating it yields CASSNGEQGGNTIYF.

J is TRBJ2-3 and V is TRBV27; the match to TRBD1 covers 12 bases. The CDR3 runs 18 residues. Trimming cost V 6 bases and J 5 bases; bases outside gene matches: 15. The germline V gene has CDR1 MNHEY and CDR2 SMNVEV (reference sequence). The CDR3 loop is CASRYPTSGTGGQDTQYF. DNA of the CDR3: TGTGCCAGCAGATACCCCACCTCCGGGACAGGGGGCCAAGATACGCAGTATTTT.

In the case of this clone: An end of the junction does not agree with germline; a read error may underlie this. The chain joins TRBV6-2 or TRBV6-3 to TRBJ1-5; possible D gene TRBD1, 5 bases. The CDR3 has 18 amino acids. Germline CDR1 and CDR2: MNHEY and SVGEGT. CDR3 amino acids: CASSFHQGTRSSNQPQHF. Written as DNA, the CDR3 is TGTGCTAGCAGTTTCCACCAGGGTACCCGAAGTAGCAATCAGCCCCAGCATTTT.

This clone was seen only once. The chain joins TRBV6-5 to TRBJ2-7; D possibly corresponds to TRBD1 (6 bases). CDR1 is MNHEY and CDR2 is SVGAGI in the germline V gene. The CDR3 is 15 amino acids. V was cut by 2 bases and J by 2 bases, with 13 bases left in between. CDR3 coding DNA: TGTGCCAGCAGTTACCCCGGGACACAAGCCTACGAGCAGTACTTC. Amino acids: CASSYPGTQAYEQYF.

This clone was picked up a small number of times. For the CDR3, the DNA is TGTGCCAGCAGCGCGCTCGGGACAGGGTCCCCGGAGCTGTTTTTT. This encodes CASSALGTGSPELFF. The chain uses TRBV13 and TRBJ2-2; 9 bases agree with TRBD1. Unmatched junction bases numbered 11, after V lost 5 bases and J lost 10 bases. The CDR3 extends over 15 amino acids. Germline V lookup: CDR1 PRHDT, CDR2 FYEKMQ (reference sequence). Drawing the rest from reference TRBV13 and TRBJ2-2, the complete variable domain is AAGVIQSPRHLIKEKRETATLKCYPIPRHDTVYWYQQGPGQDPQFLISFYEKMQSDKGSIPDRFSAQQFSDYHSELNMSSLELGDSALYFCASSALGTGSPELFFGEGSRLTVL.

The V and J genes are TRBV7-2 and TRBJ1-5; the match to TRBD1 covers 12 bases. The CDR3 has 15 amino acids. The junction had 4 bases not matched to a gene; V was cut back by 6 bases and J by 4 bases. Germline lookup yields CDR1 SGHTA and CDR2 FQGNSA. The CDR3 sequence is CASSGTGGGNQPQHF. The CDR3, as DNA: TGTGCCAGCAGTGGGACAGGGGGCGGGAATCAGCCCCAGCATTTT. The variable domain in full, completed from reference TRBV7-2 and TRBJ1-5, reads GAGVSQSPSNKVTEKGKDVELRCDPISGHTALYWYRQSLGQGLEFLIYFQGNSAPDKSGLPSDRFSAERTGGSVSTLTIQRTQQEDSAVYLCASSGTGGGNQPQHFGDGTRLSIL.

The chain links TRBV5-6 to TRBJ1-1; 7 bases fit TRBD1. The CDR3 runs 15 residues. Germline-derived CDR1 and CDR2 are SGHDT and YYEEEE. V trimming: 4 bases; J trimming: 0 bases; junction bases outside the gene matches: 6. The CDR3 is CASSIAGTVNTEAFF. CDR3 in DNA: TGTGCCAGCAGCATCGCCGGGACAGTGAACACTGAAGCTTTCTTT. Supplemented by reference TRBV5-6 and TRBJ1-1, the full variable domain reads DAGVTQSPTHLIKTRGQQVTLRCSPKSGHDTVSWYQQALGQGPQFIFQYYEEEERQRGNFPDRFSGHQFPNYSSELNVNALLLGDSALYLCASSIAGTVNTEAFFGQGTRLTVV.

This clone occurred a few times. The gene calls are TRBV7-3 and TRBJ2-1; maybe TRBD2 (6 bases). From germline, CDR1 is SGHTA and CDR2 FQGTGA. The V gene lost 5 bases and the J gene lost 0 bases, with 14 bases spanning the gap. This CDR3 has 16 amino acids. The CDR3 nucleotides are TGTGCCAGCAGCCTCGGAGGGAGCGTCTCCTACAATGAGCAGTTCTTC. Amino acids: CASSLGGSVSYNEQFF.

The J gene is TRBJ1-6, the V gene TRBV6-5; D uncertain. Germline V gene sequence: CDR1 MNHEY, CDR2 SVGAGI. Deletions cut 2 bases from V and 7 bases from J, with 15 bases between. The CDR3 length is 16 residues. CDR3 residues: CASSYDRWASNSPLHF. The DNA of the CDR3 is TGTGCCAGCAGTTACGATCGCTGGGCCTCCAATTCACCCCTCCACTTT.

V and J are TRBV19 and TRBJ1-5; 7 bases match TRBD1. V was pared by 0 bases and J by 5 bases, with 4 bases of the junction left unmatched. CDR1 LNHDA and CDR2 SQIVND come from the germline V gene (reference sequence). The CDR3 length is 15 residues. CDR3 bases: TGTGCCAGTAGTATAGAAGAAGGGGGCCATCAGCCCCAGCATTTT. Its translation: CASSIEEGGHQPQHF.

The sample holds a few counts of this clone. The rearrangement links TRBV19 to TRBJ1-2, with D perhaps TRBD1 (5 bases). The length of the CDR3 is 14 residues. Germline V gene data show CDR1 as LNHDA and CDR2 as SQIVND (reference sequence). V dropped 7 bases and J dropped 3 bases, with 15 bases sitting between them. The DNA for the CDR3 is TGTGCCAGTAACCAACCCGGGACTGACTATGGCTACACCTTC. Protein product: CASNQPGTDYGYTF.

The gene calls are TRBV29-1 and TRBJ2-7; D is unresolved. V gave up 6 bases and J gave up 3 bases, with 15 bases separating them. Germline CDR1 SQVTM, CDR2 ANQGSEA. CDR3 size: 13 residues. This CDR3 is CSVTLDDDYEQYF. DNA of the CDR3: TGCAGCGTGACACTCGATGATGACTACGAGCAGTACTTC.

The gene calls are TRBV2 and TRBJ1-2; D is uncertain. Germline V lookup: CDR1 SNHLY, CDR2 FYNNEI. This CDR3 contains 14 residues. Trimming took 6 bases from V and 0 from J, leaving 11 bases between them. The CDR3 coding sequence is TGTGCCAGCAGGGTACAGAGTTCTAACTATGGCTACACCTTC. This codes for CASRVQSSNYGYTF.

The chain links TRBV12-5 to TRBJ1-1, with 10 bases lining up with TRBD1. The germline gives CDR1 LGHNT, CDR2 FRNRAP. This CDR3 contains 14 residues. Germline trimming cut 6 bases from V and 9 bases from J; bases unmatched to any gene: 10. DNA of the CDR3: TGTGCTAGTGGCTACCCCGGGACAGGGGCTCAAGCTTTCTTT. Translated: CASGYPGTGAQAFF. Variable domain in full (rest from reference TRBV12-5 and TRBJ1-1): DARVTQTPRHKVTEMGQEVTMRCQPILGHNTVFWYRQTMMQGLELLAYFRNRAPLDDSGMPKDRFSAEMPDATLATLKIQPSEPRDSAVYFCASGYPGTGAQAFFGQGTRLTVV.

CDR3 coding DNA: TGTGCCATCAGTGAAGGACAGGTACGTGAAGCTTTCTTT. Its translation: CAISEGQVREAFF. The chain links TRBV10-3 to TRBJ1-1, with 7 bases matching TRBD1. The CDR3 totals 13 residues. J gave up 7 bases and V 3 bases, and 5 bases lay outside the gene matches. CDR1 ENHRY and CDR2 SYGVKD come from the germline V gene.

The chain has TRBV19 and TRBJ1-5; D is perhaps TRBD1 (5 bases). The V gene lost 5 bases and the J gene lost 5 bases, with 22 bases spanning the gap. The germline V gene encodes CDR1 LNHDA and CDR2 SQIVND (reference sequence). The CDR3 totals 17 residues. The CDR3 is CASSPQSGGTGDQPQHF. DNA for the CDR3: TGTGCCAGTAGTCCCCAGTCTGGGGGGACGGGGGATCAGCCCCAGCATTTT.

The chain couples TRBV18 to TRBJ2-7, with TRBD1 identical over 8 bases. Germline V gene data show CDR1 as KGHSH and CDR2 as LQKENI. V gave up 1 base and J gave up 6 bases; unmatched junction bases: 14. This CDR3 spans 17 amino acids. CDR3 residues: CASSPQSGQGSISEQYF. In nucleotides, the CDR3 is TGTGCCAGCTCACCACAGTCTGGACAGGGATCAATCAGCGAGCAGTACTTC.

This chain links TRBV18 with TRBJ2-1; D possibly corresponds to TRBD2 (5 bases). V was clipped by 1 base and J by 6 bases, with 19 bases between them. CDR3 length: 17 amino acids. Germline lookup yields CDR1 KGHSH and CDR2 LQKENI. The CDR3 bases are TGTGCCAGCTCACCACAGGTTCCAAGCAACGGAGGCAATGAGCAGTTCTTC. The encoded protein is CASSPQVPSNGGNEQFF. Variable domain in full (rest from reference TRBV18 and TRBJ2-1): NAGVMQNPRHLVRRRGQEARLRCSPMKGHSHVYWYRQLPEEGLKFMVYLQKENIIDESGMPKERFSAEFPKEGPSILRIQQVVRGDSAAYFCASSPQVPSNGGNEQFFGPGTRLTVL.

The chain carries TRBV3-1 (or the pseudogene TRBV3-2) and TRBJ2-7, with 9 bases identical to TRBD2. CDR1 is LGHDT and CDR2 is YNNKEL in the germline V gene (reference sequence). CDR3 length: 13 amino acids. The trim removed 4 bases at V and 5 bases at J, leaving 3 bases unmatched. The CDR3 loop reads CASSLSGRNEQYF. CDR3 nucleotides: TGTGCCAGCAGCCTAAGCGGGAGGAACGAGCAGTACTTC.

This chain links TRBV6-5 with TRBJ2-3; 9 bases map to TRBD2. The CDR3 sequence is 15 residues long. V gave up 1 base and J gave up 4 bases; unmatched junction bases: 3. Germline lookup yields CDR1 MNHEY and CDR2 SVGAGI. The CDR3 protein is CASSYYGGGADTQYF. The DNA of the CDR3 is TGTGCCAGCAGTTACTATGGCGGGGGGGCAGATACGCAGTATTTT.

This clone was seen only a few times. The chain couples TRBV7-8 to TRBJ1-2; a weak D match, TRBD1 (5 bases). V was shortened by 0 bases and J by 6 bases, with 14 bases between the two germline ends. CDR3 length: 15 amino acids. Germline CDR1 is SGHVS and CDR2 is FQNEAQ. The CDR3 sequence is CASSLALGGGDGYTF. The CDR3 nucleotides are TGTGCCAGCAGCTTAGCCCTTGGCGGAGGGGATGGCTACACCTTC.

The genes are TRBV14 and TRBJ2-1; 9 bases match TRBD1. The CDR3 has 19 residues. Germline CDR1 is SGHDN and CDR2 is FVKESK. J lost 0 bases, V lost 2 bases, and 11 bases had no gene match. In DNA, the CDR3 is TGTGCCAGCAGCCAACCGGGACAGGGTGTTCGGGGCTCCTACAATGAGCAGTTCTTC. It encodes CASSQPGQGVRGSYNEQFF.

The V and J genes are TRBV27 and TRBJ1-5, with TRBD1 matching 7 bases. V lost 4 bases to trimming and J lost 3 bases; unmatched junction nucleotides: 9. CDR1 is MNHEY and CDR2 is SMNVEV in the germline V gene (reference sequence). The length of the CDR3 is 16 residues. CDR3 sequence: CASSSDPGQSNQPQHF. Written as DNA, the CDR3 is TGTGCCAGCAGTTCCGACCCGGGACAGTCCAATCAGCCCCAGCATTTT.